The 8 T cell receptor beta chains listed next were all sequenced from one sample in a study of vaccination effects on CD4 cells after COVID-19. Sequencing was performed with immunoSEQ multiplex PCR; in TCRdb, only in-frame clones are kept and a portion is missing. The repertoire includes about 16,000 clones, almost 70% of them detected once, and about 8.2% sits in the top ten. No antigens are known for them. Before sequencing took place, the ViraFEST assay used viral peptide pools to expand antigen-specific CD4+ T cells. Once cultured for approximately 10 days, the cells underwent separation to obtain CD4+ T cells. Participants each got two BNT162b2 or mRNA-1273 vaccine doses. This material consisted of CD4+ T cells from PBMCs cultured with SARS-CoV-2 spike peptides, taken after COVID-19 vaccination. The receptors originated from a human donor who received a COVID-19 vaccine.

The J gene is TRBJ2-1, the V gene TRBV19; D is unresolved. The CDR3 length is 12 residues. V was pared by 5 bases and J by 8 bases, with 10 bases between. Germline V lookup: CDR1 LNHDA, CDR2 SQIVND (reference sequence). This chain's CDR3 is CASSLREHEQFF. The DNA of the CDR3 is TGTGCCAGTAGTCTACGCGAGCATGAGCAGTTCTTC.

The chain has TRBV28 and TRBJ2-7, with 10 bases that match TRBD2. V shed 1 base and J 1 base; nucleotides not matched to a gene: 4. The CDR3 runs 16 residues. Germline loops: CDR1 MDHEN, CDR2 SYDVKM. This chain's CDR3 is CASSLLGTSASYEQYF. The CDR3 region has the DNA TGTGCCAGCAGTTTATTAGGGACTAGCGCTTCCTACGAGCAGTACTTC.

This clone was counted once. The gene calls are TRBV7-9 and TRBJ2-5; 12 bases fit TRBD2. J gave up 5 bases and V 3 bases, and 13 bases lay outside the gene matches. CDR1 is SEHNR and CDR2 is FQNEAQ in the germline V gene (reference sequence). The CDR3 sequence is 18 residues long. The CDR3, as DNA: TGTGCCAGCAGCTTCAGGGCTAGCGGGAGGGGCGTCCTGGAGACCCAGTACTTC. It is translated as CASSFRASGRGVLETQYF.

This clone was observed a single time. The V and J genes are TRBV14 and TRBJ2-4, with D possibly called TRBD1 or TRBD2 (5 bases each). Trimming took off 4 bases at V and 9 bases at J, with 13 bases between the two ends. This CDR3 has 13 amino acids. Germline CDR1 SGHDN, CDR2 FVKESK. The CDR3 spells CASSRGTSGIQYF. In nucleotides, the CDR3 is TGTGCCAGCAGCCGGGGGACGTCAGGCATTCAGTACTTC.

This clone was seen a handful of times. This rearrangement joins TRBV5-6 to TRBJ1-1, with D uncertain. V was cut by 1 base and J by 4 bases, with 11 bases left in between. CDR1 is SGHDT and CDR2 is YYEEEE in the germline V gene. The CDR3 runs 14 residues. The CDR3 reads CASSLYGSRTEAFF. CDR3 DNA sequence: TGTGCCAGCAGCTTGTATGGTTCCCGCACTGAAGCTTTCTTT.

V gene TRBV11-2 combines with J gene TRBJ1-6, with unresolved D. Germline V gene data show CDR1 as SGHAT and CDR2 as FQNNGV. The CDR3 is 16 residues long. Trimming pared 5 bases from V and 6 bases from J, leaving 17 bases between. The CDR3 region has the DNA TGTGCCAGCAGCCAGTGGGGAGGTGCGAGTAATTCACCCCTCCACTTT. Its translation is CASSQWGGASNSPLHF. Drawing the rest from reference TRBV11-2 and TRBJ1-6, the complete variable domain is EAGVAQSPRYKIIEKRQSVAFWCNPISGHATLYWYQQILGQGPKLLIQFQNNGVVDDSQLPKDRFSAERLKGVDSTLKIQPAKLEDSAVYLCASSQWGGASNSPLHFGNGTRLTVT.

CDR3 DNA sequence: TGTGCCAGCAGCCAAGCGGGGACAGGGGGCGCGTACTTC. Its protein product is CASSQAGTGGAYF. The genes are TRBV14 and TRBJ2-7; TRBD1 agrees at 12 bases. CDR3 length: 13 amino acids. Germline assignment: CDR1 SGHDN and CDR2 FVKESK. The trim removed 1 base at V and 12 bases at J, leaving 4 bases unmatched.

This clone was observed a few times. The chain is built from TRBV5-1 and TRBJ2-7, with a tentative D call TRBD1 (5 bases). Trimming took off 0 bases at V and 5 bases at J, with 9 bases between the two ends. Germline V lookup: CDR1 SGHRS, CDR2 YFSETQ. The CDR3 totals 13 residues. The CDR3 loop reads CASSLGQTDEQYF. The CDR3 DNA reads TGCGCCAGCAGCTTGGGACAGACCGACGAGCAGTACTTC.